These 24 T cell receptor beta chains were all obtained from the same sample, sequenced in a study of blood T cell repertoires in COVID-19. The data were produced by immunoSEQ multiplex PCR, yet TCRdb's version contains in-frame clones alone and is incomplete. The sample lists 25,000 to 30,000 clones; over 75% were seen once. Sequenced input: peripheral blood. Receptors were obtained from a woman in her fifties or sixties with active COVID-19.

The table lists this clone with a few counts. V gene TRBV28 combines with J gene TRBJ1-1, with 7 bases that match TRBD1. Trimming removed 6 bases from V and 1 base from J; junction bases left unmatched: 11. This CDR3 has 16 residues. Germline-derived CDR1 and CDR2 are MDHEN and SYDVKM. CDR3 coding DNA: TGTGCCAGCAGAACCTCCTTCAGGGGGAAGAACACTGAAGCTTTCTTT. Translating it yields CASRTSFRGKNTEAFF.

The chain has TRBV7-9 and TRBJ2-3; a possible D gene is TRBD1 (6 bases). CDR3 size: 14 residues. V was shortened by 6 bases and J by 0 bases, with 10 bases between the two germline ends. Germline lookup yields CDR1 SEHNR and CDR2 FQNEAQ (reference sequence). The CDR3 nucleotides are TGTGCCAGCAGTTTAAGGGGGAGCACAGATACGCAGTATTTT. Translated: CASSLRGSTDTQYF.

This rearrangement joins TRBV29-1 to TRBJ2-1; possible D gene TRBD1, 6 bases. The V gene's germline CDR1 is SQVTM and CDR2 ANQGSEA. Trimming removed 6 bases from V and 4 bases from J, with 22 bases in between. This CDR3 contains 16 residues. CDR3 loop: CSVRRDSRGQYNEQFF. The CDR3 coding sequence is TGCAGCGTCAGGAGAGACTCGAGGGGACAATACAATGAGCAGTTCTTC.

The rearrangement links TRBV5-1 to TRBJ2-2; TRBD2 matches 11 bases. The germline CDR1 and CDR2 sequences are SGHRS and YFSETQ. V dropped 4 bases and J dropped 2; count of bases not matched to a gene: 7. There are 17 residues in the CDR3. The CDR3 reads CASSPTGTSGNTGELFF. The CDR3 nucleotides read TGCGCCAGCAGCCCCACGGGGACTAGCGGCAACACCGGGGAGCTGTTTTTT.

In DNA, the CDR3 is TGTGCCAGCAGTGTTAGCTCTGGGGCCAACGTCCTGACTTTC. Translating it yields CASSVSSGANVLTF. J is TRBJ2-6 and V is TRBV28; D not certain. The germline CDR1 and CDR2 sequences are MDHEN and SYDVKM. V lost 5 bases, J lost 0 bases, and 5 bases lay in between. The CDR3 spans 14 residues.

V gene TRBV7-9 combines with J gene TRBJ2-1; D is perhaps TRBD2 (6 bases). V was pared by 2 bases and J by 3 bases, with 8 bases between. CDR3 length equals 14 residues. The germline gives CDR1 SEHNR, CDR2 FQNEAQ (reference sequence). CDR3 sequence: CASSLTGSYNEQFF. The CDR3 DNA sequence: TGTGCCAGCAGCTTAACCGGGAGCTACAATGAGCAGTTCTTC.

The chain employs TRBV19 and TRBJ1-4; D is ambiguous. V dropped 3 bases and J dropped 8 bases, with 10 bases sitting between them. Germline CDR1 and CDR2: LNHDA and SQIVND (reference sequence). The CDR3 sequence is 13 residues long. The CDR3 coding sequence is TGTGCCAGTAGTATCATGGGAGGGGAAAAACTGTTTTTT. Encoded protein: CASSIMGGEKLFF.

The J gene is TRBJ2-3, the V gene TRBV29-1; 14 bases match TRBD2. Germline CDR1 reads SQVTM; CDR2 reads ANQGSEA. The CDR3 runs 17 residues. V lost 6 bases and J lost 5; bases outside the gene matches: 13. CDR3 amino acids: CSVGTSGSSVFGDTQYF. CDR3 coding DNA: TGCAGCGTGGGGACTAGCGGGAGCTCGGTTTTCGGAGATACGCAGTATTTT.

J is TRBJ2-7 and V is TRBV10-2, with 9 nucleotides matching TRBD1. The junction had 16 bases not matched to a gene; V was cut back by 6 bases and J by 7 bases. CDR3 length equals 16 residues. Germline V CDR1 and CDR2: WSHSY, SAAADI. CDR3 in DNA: TGCGCCAGCAGCACCCCCAGGCGGGGACAGGGAGGTGAGCAGTACTTC. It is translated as CASSTPRRGQGGEQYF.

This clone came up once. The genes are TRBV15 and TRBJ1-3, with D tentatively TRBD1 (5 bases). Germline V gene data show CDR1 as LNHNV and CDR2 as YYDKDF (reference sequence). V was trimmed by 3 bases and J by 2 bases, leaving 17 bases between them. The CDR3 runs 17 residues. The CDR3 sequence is CATSRGPTRGAGNTIYF. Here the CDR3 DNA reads TGTGCCACCAGCAGGGGACCGACCCGCGGGGCTGGAAACACCATATATTTT.

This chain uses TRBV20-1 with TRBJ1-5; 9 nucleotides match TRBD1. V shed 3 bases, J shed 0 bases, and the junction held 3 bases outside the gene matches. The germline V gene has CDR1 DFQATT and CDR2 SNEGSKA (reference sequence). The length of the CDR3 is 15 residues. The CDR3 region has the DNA TGCAGTGCTAGTCGGGACAGGGATAGCAATCAGCCCCAGCATTTT. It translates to CSASRDRDSNQPQHF.

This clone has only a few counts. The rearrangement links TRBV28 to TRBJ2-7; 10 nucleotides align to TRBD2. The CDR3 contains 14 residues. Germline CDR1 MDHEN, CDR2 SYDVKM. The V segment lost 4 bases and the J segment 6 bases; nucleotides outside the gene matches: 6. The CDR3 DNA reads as TGTGCCAGCAGTTACGCTAGCGGGAGCGGCGAGCAGTACTTC. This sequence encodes CASSYASGSGEQYF.

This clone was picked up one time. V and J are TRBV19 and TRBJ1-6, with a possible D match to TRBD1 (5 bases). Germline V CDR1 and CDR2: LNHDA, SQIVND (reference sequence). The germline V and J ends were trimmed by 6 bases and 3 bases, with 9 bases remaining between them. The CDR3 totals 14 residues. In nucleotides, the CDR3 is TGTGCCAGTAGCGGCGGGGGCTATAATTCACCCCTCCACTTT. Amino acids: CASSGGGYNSPLHF.

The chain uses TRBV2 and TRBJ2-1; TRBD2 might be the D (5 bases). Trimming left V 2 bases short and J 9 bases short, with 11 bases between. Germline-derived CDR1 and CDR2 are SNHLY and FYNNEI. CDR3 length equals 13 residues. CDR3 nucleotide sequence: TGTGCCAGCAGTGAACGGACTTCAGGTGAGCAGTTCTTC. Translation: CASSERTSGEQFF.

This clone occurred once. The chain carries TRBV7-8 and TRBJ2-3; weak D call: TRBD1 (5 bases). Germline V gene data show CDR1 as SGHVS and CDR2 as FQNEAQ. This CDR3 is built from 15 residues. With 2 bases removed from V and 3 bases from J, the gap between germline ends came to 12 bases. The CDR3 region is CASSLPRELTDTQYF. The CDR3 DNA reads TGTGCCAGCAGCTTACCCAGGGAATTGACAGATACGCAGTATTTT. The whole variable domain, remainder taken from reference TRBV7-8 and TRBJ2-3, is GAGVSQSPRYKVAKRGQDVALRCDPISGHVSLFWYQQALGQGPEFLTYFQNEAQLDKSGLPSDRFFAERPEGSVSTLKIQRTQQEDSAVYLCASSLPRELTDTQYFGPGTRLTVL.

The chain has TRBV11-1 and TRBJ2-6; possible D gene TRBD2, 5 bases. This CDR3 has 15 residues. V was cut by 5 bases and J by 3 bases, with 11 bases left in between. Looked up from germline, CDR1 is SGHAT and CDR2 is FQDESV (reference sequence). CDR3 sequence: CASSPGVFGANVLTF. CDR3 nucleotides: TGTGCCAGCAGCCCCGGGGTATTTGGGGCCAACGTCCTGACTTTC.

CDR3 sequence (DNA): TGTGCCAGCAGTAGCTGGACAGGTTCCAATCAGCCCCAGCATTTT. Its translation is CASSSWTGSNQPQHF. This chain connects TRBV6-5 to TRBJ1-5, with 7 bases that match TRBD1. Germline-derived CDR1 and CDR2 are MNHEY and SVGAGI. The ends lost 5 bases at V and 3 bases at J; junction bases unmatched: 7. The CDR3 runs 15 residues.

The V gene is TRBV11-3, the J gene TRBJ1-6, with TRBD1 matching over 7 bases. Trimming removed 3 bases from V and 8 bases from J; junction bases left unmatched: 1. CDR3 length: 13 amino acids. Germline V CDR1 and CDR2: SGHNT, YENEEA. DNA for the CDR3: TGTGCCAGCAGCTTCGACAGGGATTCACCCCTCCACTTT. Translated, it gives CASSFDRDSPLHF.

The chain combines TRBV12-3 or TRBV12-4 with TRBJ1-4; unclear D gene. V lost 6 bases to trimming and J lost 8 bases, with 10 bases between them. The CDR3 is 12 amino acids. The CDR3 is CASSHGEEKLFF. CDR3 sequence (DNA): TGTGCCAGCAGCCACGGGGAAGAAAAACTGTTTTTT.

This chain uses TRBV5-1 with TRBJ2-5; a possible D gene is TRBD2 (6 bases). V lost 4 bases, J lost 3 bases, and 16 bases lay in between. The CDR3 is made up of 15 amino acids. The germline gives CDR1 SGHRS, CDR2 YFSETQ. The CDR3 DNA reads TGCGCCAGCAGCCGGGGCGGTGGGGAGGAAGAGACCCAGTACTTC. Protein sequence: CASSRGGGEEETQYF.

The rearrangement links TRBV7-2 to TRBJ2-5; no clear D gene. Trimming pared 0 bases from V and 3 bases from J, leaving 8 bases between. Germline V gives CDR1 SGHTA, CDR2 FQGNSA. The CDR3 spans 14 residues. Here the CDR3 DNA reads TGTGCCAGCAGCTTAGCTGCTACAGAAGAGACCCAGTACTTC. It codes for CASSLAATEETQYF. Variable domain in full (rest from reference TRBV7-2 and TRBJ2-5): GAGVSQSPSNKVTEKGKDVELRCDPISGHTALYWYRQSLGQGLEFLIYFQGNSAPDKSGLPSDRFSAERTGGSVSTLTIQRTQQEDSAVYLCASSLAATEETQYFGPGTRLLVL.

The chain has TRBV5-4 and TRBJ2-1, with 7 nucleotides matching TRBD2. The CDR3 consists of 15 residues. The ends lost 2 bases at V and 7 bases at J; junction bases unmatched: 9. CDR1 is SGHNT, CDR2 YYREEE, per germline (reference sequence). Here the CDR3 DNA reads TGTGCCAGCAGCTTAGCGCTAGCGGCGGGGAATGAGCAGTTCTTC. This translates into CASSLALAAGNEQFF.

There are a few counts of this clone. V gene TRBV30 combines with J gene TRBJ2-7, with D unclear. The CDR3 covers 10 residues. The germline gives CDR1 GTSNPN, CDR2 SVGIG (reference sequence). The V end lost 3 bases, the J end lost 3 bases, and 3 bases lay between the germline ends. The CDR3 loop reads CAWSHYEQYF. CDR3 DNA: TGTGCCTGGAGCCACTACGAGCAGTACTTC.

In DNA form, the CDR3 reads TGTGCCAGCAGCTTAGTAGCCGACTCCTACAATGAGCAGTTCTTC. Residues: CASSLVADSYNEQFF. The V call is TRBV11-2, the J call TRBJ2-1, with no clear D. The V and J ends lost 1 base and 0 bases respectively, with 7 bases between them. The CDR3 runs 15 residues. The germline V gene has CDR1 SGHAT and CDR2 FQNNGV.